A single sample is the source of the 22 T cell receptor beta chains below, sequenced in a study of cytomegalovirus exposure and HLA in healthy donors. A multiplex PCR was run with 60 Vbeta primers and 13 Jbeta primers. The assay was immunoSEQ multiplex PCR, and TCRdb's table has in-frame clones only and misses some. Counted here are tens of thousands of clones, around 85% occurring once; the ten biggest clones make up about 2.1%. Material for sequencing was PBMCs. The source of these receptors is a man aged 18 to 29 in good health and CMV-seronegative.

The CDR3 nucleotides are TGTGCCAGCAGCCACAGGGCGAGTAACTATGGCTACACCTTC. Protein sequence: CASSHRASNYGYTF. This rearrangement joins TRBV7-9 to TRBJ1-2; the D gene is possibly TRBD1 (6 bases). CDR3 length: 14 residues. V lost 5 bases to trimming and J lost 1 base, with 11 bases between them. CDR1 is SEHNR and CDR2 is FQNEAQ in the germline V gene (reference sequence).

V gene TRBV4-2 combines with J gene TRBJ2-2; 7 bases line up with TRBD2. The CDR3 has 12 residues. CDR1 and CDR2 (germline): LGHNA, YNFKEQ. J gave up 1 base and V 11 bases, and 1 base lay outside the gene matches. CDR3 bases: TGTGCCTCGGGGGGGAACACCGGGGAGCTGTTTTTT. As protein: CASGGNTGELFF.

V and J are TRBV18 and TRBJ1-1; D unresolved. Looked up from germline, CDR1 is KGHSH and CDR2 is LQKENI. This CDR3 has 13 residues. V lost 0 bases and J 6 bases, leaving 8 bases between the germline ends. CDR3 nucleotides: TGTGCCAGCTCACCACCGGCTCGCCCTGAAGCTTTCTTT. Its protein is CASSPPARPEAFF. Full variable domain (remainder filled in from reference TRBV18 and TRBJ1-1): NAGVMQNPRHLVRRRGQEARLRCSPMKGHSHVYWYRQLPEEGLKFMVYLQKENIIDESGMPKERFSAEFPKEGPSILRIQQVVRGDSAAYFCASSPPARPEAFFGQGTRLTVV.

This clone has more than one count but fewer than ten. This rearrangement joins TRBV5-6 to TRBJ1-2, with 11 bases lining up with TRBD1. The CDR3 spans 15 residues. V lost 2 bases to trimming and J lost 8 bases; unmatched junction nucleotides: 8. Germline V gene data show CDR1 as SGHDT and CDR2 as YYEEEE. CDR3 sequence reads: CASSLKGTGGRGYTF. Here the CDR3 DNA reads TGTGCCAGCAGCTTAAAAGGGACAGGGGGTAGAGGCTACACCTTC. The complete variable domain, with remaining parts taken from reference TRBV5-6 and TRBJ1-2, reads DAGVTQSPTHLIKTRGQQVTLRCSPKSGHDTVSWYQQALGQGPQFIFQYYEEEERQRGNFPDRFSGHQFPNYSSELNVNALLLGDSALYLCASSLKGTGGRGYTFGSGTRLTVV.

This clone was detected once. The gene calls are TRBV6-5 and TRBJ1-2; tentatively, D is TRBD1 (5 bases). Germline CDR1 MNHEY, CDR2 SVGAGI. The CDR3 totals 14 residues. V gave up 6 bases and J gave up 8 bases, with 19 bases separating them. CDR3 amino acids: CASRRTGQGGGYTF. DNA of the CDR3: TGTGCCAGCAGGAGGACCGGGCAGGGAGGCGGCTACACCTTC.

This chain joins TRBV5-4 and TRBJ1-2; 8 nucleotides match TRBD1. V lost 0 bases and J lost 5; bases outside the gene matches: 6. The CDR3 loop spans 15 amino acids. Germline V CDR1 and CDR2: SGHNT, YYREEE (reference sequence). CDR3 sequence reads: CASSLGGTGLYGYTF. The CDR3 DNA is TGTGCCAGCAGCTTGGGGGGGACAGGACTTTATGGCTACACCTTC. Full variable domain (rest looked up from reference TRBV5-4 and TRBJ1-2): ETGVTQSPTHLIKTRGQQVTLRCSSQSGHNTVSWYQQALGQGPQFIFQYYREEENGRGNFPPRFSGLQFPNYSSELNVNALELDDSALYLCASSLGGTGLYGYTFGSGTRLTVV.

This clone has a single count. The chain joins TRBV29-1 to TRBJ2-1; 10 bases align to TRBD2. The CDR3 covers 13 residues. Trimming at V came to 4 bases and at J to 3 bases, leaving 0 bases not matched to a gene. Germline-derived CDR1 and CDR2 are SQVTM and ANQGSEA. As DNA, the CDR3 is TGCAGCGTTGGGACTAGCGGCTACAATGAGCAGTTCTTC. This gives the protein CSVGTSGYNEQFF.

The chain joins TRBV7-2 to TRBJ1-4; 8 bases map to TRBD1. Germline CDR1 reads SGHTA; CDR2 reads FQGNSA. The length of the CDR3 is 16 residues. V shed 5 bases and J 3 bases; nucleotides not matched to a gene: 8. The CDR3 here is CASSGQGAGANEKLFF. CDR3 sequence (DNA): TGTGCCAGCAGCGGGCAGGGGGCGGGAGCTAATGAAAAACTGTTTTTT.

The chain joins TRBV5-1 to TRBJ2-3; D gene ambiguous. Germline V gene sequence: CDR1 SGHRS, CDR2 YFSETQ. V lost 2 bases, J lost 0 bases, and 10 bases lay in between. CDR3 size: 15 residues. The CDR3 region is CASSFADTSTDTQYF. In nucleotides, the CDR3 is TGCGCCAGCAGCTTTGCGGATACTAGCACAGATACGCAGTATTTT.

The chain carries TRBV15 and TRBJ2-6; TRBD1 agrees at 8 bases. CDR1 and CDR2 (germline): LNHNV, YYDKDF (reference sequence). The CDR3 has 18 residues. The junction had 7 bases not matched to a gene; V was cut back by 1 base and J by 2 bases. The CDR3 here is CATSRAGQGATGANVLTF. CDR3 coding DNA: TGTGCCACCAGCAGAGCTGGCCAGGGGGCAACTGGGGCCAACGTCCTGACTTTC. The full variable domain, in which reference TRBV15 and TRBJ2-6 provide the parts outside the CDR3, is DAMVIQNPRYQVTQFGKPVTLSCSQTLNHNVMYWYQQKSSQAPKLLFHYYDKDFNNEADTPDNFQSRRPNTSFCFLDIRSPGLGDTAMYLCATSRAGQGATGANVLTFGAGSRLTVL.

The rearrangement uses TRBV2 and TRBJ1-2; TRBD1 matches at 7 bases. The ends lost 6 bases at V and 8 bases at J; junction bases unmatched: 9. Per the germline V gene, CDR1 is SNHLY and CDR2 is FYNNEI. The CDR3 sequence is 13 residues long. CDR3 residues: CASRDRRTIGYTF. CDR3 DNA sequence: TGTGCCAGCAGGGACAGGAGAACTATCGGCTACACCTTC.

Concerning this clone: One end of the junction does not line up with germline, which may come from a read error. The chain links TRBV7-7 to TRBJ2-3; D call uncertain. The CDR3 consists of 15 residues. Looked up from germline, CDR1 is SSHAT and CDR2 is FNYEAQ (reference sequence). The CDR3 coding sequence is TGTGCTAGCAGCTTACCCGTCCTTGTTTTAGATACGCAGTATTTT. It specifies CASSLPVLVLDTQYF.

The rearrangement links TRBV6-5 to TRBJ1-2, with TRBD1 identical over 8 bases. The CDR3 contains 15 residues. The ends lost 2 bases at V and 4 bases at J; junction bases unmatched: 6. CDR1 is MNHEY and CDR2 is SVGAGI in the germline V gene. CDR3 region: CASSYLRTGPYGYTF. The CDR3 DNA reads TGTGCCAGCAGTTACCTCAGGACAGGGCCCTATGGCTACACCTTC.

The chain uses TRBV5-1 and TRBJ1-1; D possibly corresponds to TRBD1 (6 bases). Germline CDR1 reads SGHRS; CDR2 reads YFSETQ. The CDR3 spans 13 residues. Trimming stripped 6 bases from V and 4 bases from J, with 13 bases between. CDR3 residues: CASTRGGPTEAFF. The CDR3 nucleotides are TGCGCCAGCACCCGCGGGGGGCCCACTGAAGCTTTCTTT.

The V call is TRBV6-5, the J call TRBJ2-7, with a tentative D call TRBD1 (5 bases). The CDR3 covers 13 residues. CDR1 MNHEY and CDR2 SVGAGI come from the germline V gene. V shed 0 bases and J shed 3 bases, with 6 bases lying between them. The CDR3 region has the DNA TGTGCCAGCAGTTACTCGGGGCGCTACGAGCAGTACTTC. Protein sequence: CASSYSGRYEQYF.

The CDR3: CASSLVRGNQPQHF. For the CDR3, the DNA is TGTGCCAGCAGCTTAGTTCGGGGCAATCAGCCCCAGCATTTT. This chain uses TRBV7-2 with TRBJ1-5; D gene uncertain. The CDR3 has 14 residues. The ends were cut back, 1 base at V and 2 bases at J, with 6 bases in the middle. Germline V gene data show CDR1 as SGHTA and CDR2 as FQGNSA.

V gene TRBV27 combines with J gene TRBJ2-3; D gene unclear. The CDR3 sequence is 14 residues long. CDR1 and CDR2 (germline): MNHEY, SMNVEV (reference sequence). With 3 bases removed from V and 2 bases from J, the gap between germline ends came to 9 bases. DNA of the CDR3: TGTGCCAGCAGTTTGCAGGCACACACAGATACGCAGTATTTT. Encoded protein: CASSLQAHTDTQYF.

The chain uses TRBV28 and TRBJ1-2, with D hard to call. Germline CDR1 reads MDHEN; CDR2 reads SYDVKM. Trimming pared 3 bases from V and 4 bases from J, leaving 18 bases between. The CDR3 has 16 residues. CDR3 loop: CASSFGGPGLSYGYTF. As DNA, the CDR3 is TGTGCCAGCAGTTTCGGAGGACCCGGGCTTAGCTATGGCTACACCTTC.

The chain links TRBV28 to TRBJ2-7, with D tentatively TRBD2 (5 bases). CDR3 length: 13 residues. V shed 4 bases and J shed 7 bases, with 14 bases lying between them. CDR1 and CDR2 (germline): MDHEN, SYDVKM. CDR3 in DNA: TGTGCCAGCAGTTACGACTGGGCGGGTGAGCAGTACTTC. Amino acid sequence: CASSYDWAGEQYF. Combining the CDR3 with reference TRBV28 and TRBJ2-7 gives the whole variable domain DVKVTQSSRYLVKRTGEKVFLECVQDMDHENMFWYRQDPGLGLRLIYFSYDVKMKEKGDIPEGYSVSREKKERFSLILESASTNQTSMYLCASSYDWAGEQYFGPGTRLTVT.

V usage is TRBV9 and J usage is TRBJ1-2; no clear D. The CDR3 has 13 amino acids. Germline V gene lookup returns CDR1 SGDLS and CDR2 YYNGEE. The ends were cut back, 0 bases at V and 4 bases at J, with 7 bases in the middle. CDR3 nucleotide sequence: TGTGCCAGCAGCGTAGGACTGTCCTATGGCTACACCTTC. Amino acid sequence: CASSVGLSYGYTF.

This chain links TRBV5-4 with TRBJ1-1, with 7 bases lining up with TRBD1. The CDR3 consists of 16 residues. Germline assignment: CDR1 SGHNT and CDR2 YYREEE (reference sequence). The junction had 11 bases not matched to a gene; V was cut back by 4 bases and J by 2 bases. The CDR3 is CASSPDPGTANTEAFF. CDR3 in DNA: TGTGCCAGCAGCCCTGATCCCGGGACAGCTAACACTGAAGCTTTCTTT.

V usage is TRBV7-2 and J usage is TRBJ1-1, with TRBD1 as a possible D gene (5 bases). Germline CDR1 SGHTA, CDR2 FQGNSA. The CDR3 loop spans 15 amino acids. Trimming removed 2 bases from V and 6 bases from J, with 16 bases in between. CDR3 bases: TGTGCCAGCAGCTTATGGGGCCTTAAGGTCGCTGAAGCTTTCTTT. Encoded protein: CASSLWGLKVAEAFF.